The source of this T cell receptor beta chain is a study of T cell responses to AZD1222 COVID-19 vaccine. Sequenced by immunoSEQ multiplex PCR; TCRdb stores in-frame clones only, minus some. Seen here are just under 90,000 clones, around 90% observed once, and the top ten hold around 5.8%. As regards this clone: Its specificity is not known.

Findings and limits, study-wide: The study found vaccine-associated CD4 TCRs spanning spike, dominant at 160-218 and 743-854. Repertoires were obtained solely post-peak T cell response.

The sample here was peripheral blood, taken on day 0 of AZD1222 vaccination. The sequence was collected from an adult in good health.

CDR3 sequence reads: CATSDATSGRAADTQYF. CDR3 DNA: TGTGCCACCAGTGATGCGACTAGCGGGAGGGCCGCAGATACGCAGTATTTT. The chain links TRBV24-1 to TRBJ2-3, with 14 bases lining up with TRBD2. V lost 3 bases, J lost 4 bases, and 5 bases stayed unmatched. This CDR3 spans 17 amino acids. Germline values: CDR1 KGHDR, CDR2 SFDVKD.